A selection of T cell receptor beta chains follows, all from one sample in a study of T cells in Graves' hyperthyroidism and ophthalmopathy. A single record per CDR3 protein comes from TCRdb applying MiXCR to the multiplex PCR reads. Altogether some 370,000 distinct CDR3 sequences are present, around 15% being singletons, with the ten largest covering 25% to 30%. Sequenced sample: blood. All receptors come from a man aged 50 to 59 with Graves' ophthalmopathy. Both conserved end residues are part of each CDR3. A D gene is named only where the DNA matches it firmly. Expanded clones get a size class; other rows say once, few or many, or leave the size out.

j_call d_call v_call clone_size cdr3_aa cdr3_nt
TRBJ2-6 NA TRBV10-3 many CAIRANRKSSGANVLTF TGTGCCATCAGGGCAAACAGGAAAAGCTCTGGGGCCAACGTCCTGACTTTC
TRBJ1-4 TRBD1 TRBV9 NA CASSLRDRDTNEKLFF TGTGCCAGCAGTCTTCGCGACAGGGACACAAATGAAAAACTGTTTTTT
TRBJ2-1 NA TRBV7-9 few CASSLPSNEQFF TGTGCCAGCAGCCTCCCCAGTAATGAGCAGTTCTTC
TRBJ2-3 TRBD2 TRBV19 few CASRPAGGPAQYF TGTGCCAGCCGGCCAGCGGGAGGCCCTGCGCAGTATTTT
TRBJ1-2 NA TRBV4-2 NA CASSQERNTGIYGYTF TGTGCCAGCAGCCAAGAGAGAAACACTGGAATCTATGGCTACACCTTC
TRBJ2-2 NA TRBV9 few CASSHLPRIGTSTGELFF TGTGCCAGCAGCCACCTCCCCCGTATAGGTACATCGACCGGGGAGCTGTTTTTT
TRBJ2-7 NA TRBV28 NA CASSSLTDPYEQYF TGTGCCAGCAGTTCCCTGACGGACCCCTACGAGCAGTACTTC
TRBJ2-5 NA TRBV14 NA CASSQGSQEAQETQYF TGTGCCAGCAGCCAAGGATCCCAGGAGGCCCAAGAGACCCAGTACTTC
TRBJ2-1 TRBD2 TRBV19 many CASSTGTSGLSYNEQFF TGTGCCAGTAGTACCGGGACTAGCGGGCTCTCCTACAATGAGCAGTTCTTC
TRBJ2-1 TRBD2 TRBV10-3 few CAISSGTSGVSSYNEQFF TGTGCCATCAGCTCCGGGACTAGCGGAGTGAGCTCCTACAATGAGCAGTTCTTC
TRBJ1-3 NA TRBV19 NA CATTKKRGAGNTIYF TGTGCCACAACCAAAAAACGGGGGGCTGGAAACACCATATATTTT
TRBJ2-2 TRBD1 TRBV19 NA CASSPLGQGGGELFF TGTGCCAGTAGTCCCCTGGGACAGGGTGGCGGGGAGCTGTTTTTT
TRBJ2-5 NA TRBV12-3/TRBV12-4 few CASSFFQETQYF TGTGCCAGCAGTTTCTTCCAAGAGACCCAGTACTTC
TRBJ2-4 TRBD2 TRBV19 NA CASSPDPAGRVQYF TGTGCCAGTAGCCCCGACCCTGCCGGGAGGGTTCAGTACTTC
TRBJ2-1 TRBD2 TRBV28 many CASSPLAGGYNEQFF TGTGCCAGCAGTCCCTTAGCGGGTGGTTACAATGAGCAGTTCTTC
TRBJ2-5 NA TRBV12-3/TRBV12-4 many CASSTGPGETQYF TGTGCCAGCAGCACAGGACCCGGGGAGACCCAGTACTTC
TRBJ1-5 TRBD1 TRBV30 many CAWSLDTGGNQPQHF TGTGCCTGGAGCCTTGATACAGGGGGCAATCAGCCCCAGCATTTT
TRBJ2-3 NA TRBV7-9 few CASSLAGGDSRGDTQYF TGTGCCAGCAGCTTAGCCGGGGGAGACAGCCGAGGAGATACGCAGTATTTT
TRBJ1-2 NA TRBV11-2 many CASSQREPRDHGYTF TGTGCCAGCAGCCAAAGGGAACCCCGGGACCATGGCTACACCTTC
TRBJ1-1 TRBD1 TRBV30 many CAWQITGGNFEAFF TGTGCCTGGCAAATCACAGGGGGCAATTTTGAAGCTTTCTTT
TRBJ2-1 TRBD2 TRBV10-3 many CAIKRPAGGPGTYDNEQFF TGTGCCATCAAGCGCCCAGCGGGAGGGCCGGGTACCTACGACAATGAGCAGTTCTTC
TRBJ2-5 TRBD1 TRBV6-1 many CASSEYGRTGDVFETQYF TGTGCCAGCAGTGAATATGGAAGGACAGGGGATGTCTTCGAGACCCAGTACTTC
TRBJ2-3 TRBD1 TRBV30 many CAWSVQGLRTDTQYF TGTGCCTGGAGTGTACAGGGGTTGAGGACAGATACGCAGTATTTT
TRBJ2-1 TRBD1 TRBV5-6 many CASSSDRGRMDEQFF TGTGCCAGCAGCTCCGACAGGGGAAGAATGGATGAGCAGTTCTTC
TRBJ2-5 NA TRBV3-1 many CASSQDQAEETQYF TGTGCCAGCAGCCAAGATCAAGCGGAAGAGACCCAGTACTTC
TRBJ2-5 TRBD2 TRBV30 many CAWSPGLAGSETQYF TGTGCCTGGAGTCCCGGACTAGCGGGATCGGAGACCCAGTACTTC
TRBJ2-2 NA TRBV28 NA CAAWGLGLHTGELFF TGTGCCGCTTGGGGGCTGGGCCTTCACACCGGGGAGCTGTTTTTT
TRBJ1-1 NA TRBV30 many CAWADSPNTEAFF TGTGCCTGGGCGGACAGCCCTAACACTGAAGCTTTCTTT
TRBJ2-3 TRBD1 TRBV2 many CASSLRGLTDTQYF TGTGCCAGCAGTCTGAGGGGGCTCACAGATACGCAGTATTTT
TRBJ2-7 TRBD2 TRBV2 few CAGTAGGILPYEQYF TGTGCCGGCACCGCGGGAGGAATCTTACCCTACGAGCAGTACTTC
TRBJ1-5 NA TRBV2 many CASRGQFNQPQHF TGTGCCAGCAGAGGACAGTTCAATCAGCCCCAGCATTTT
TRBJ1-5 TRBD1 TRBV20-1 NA CSAPPGTGNNQPQHF TGCAGTGCGCCACCCGGGACAGGGAACAATCAGCCCCAGCATTTT
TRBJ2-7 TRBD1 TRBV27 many CASSPIDRVSVYEQYF TGTGCCAGCAGTCCAATCGACAGGGTGTCGGTCTACGAGCAGTACTTC
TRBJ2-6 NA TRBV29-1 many CSVTGTPDGANVLTF TGCAGCGTAACCGGGACACCGGATGGGGCCAACGTCCTGACTTTC
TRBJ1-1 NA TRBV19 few CASSTYLSEAFF TGTGCCAGTAGTACGTATTTATCCGAAGCTTTCTTT
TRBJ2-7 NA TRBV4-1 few CASSQVRGGRHEQYF TGCGCCAGCAGCCAAGTGAGGGGGGGACGGCACGAGCAGTACTTC
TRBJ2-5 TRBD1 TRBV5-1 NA CASSLVLTGERETQYF TGCGCCAGCAGCTTGGTGTTAACAGGGGAGAGGGAGACCCAGTACTTC
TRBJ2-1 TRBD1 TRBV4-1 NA CASSRGQAYGDNYNEQFF TGCGCCAGCAGCCGCGGACAGGCCTATGGGGACAACTACAATGAGCAGTTCTTC
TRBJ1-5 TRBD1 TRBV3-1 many CASSQDPGGDQPQHF TGTGCCAGCAGCCAAGATCCAGGGGGGGATCAGCCCCAGCATTTT
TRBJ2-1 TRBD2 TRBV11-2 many CASSLDPPGGPHEQFF TGTGCCAGCAGCTTAGATCCTCCGGGAGGGCCCCATGAGCAGTTCTTC
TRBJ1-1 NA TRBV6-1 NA CASSEGVGAFF TGTGCCAGCAGTGAAGGGGTTGGAGCTTTCTTT
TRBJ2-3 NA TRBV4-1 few CASSQEGPDTQYF TGCGCCAGCAGCCAAGAAGGACCAGATACGCAGTATTTT
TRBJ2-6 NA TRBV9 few CASSVDLGANVLTF TGTGCCAGCAGCGTAGACTTGGGGGCCAACGTCCTGACTTTC
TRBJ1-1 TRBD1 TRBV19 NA CASSTTGATEAFF TGTGCCAGTAGTACGACAGGGGCAACTGAAGCTTTCTTT
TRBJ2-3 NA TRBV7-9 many CASSGRQGPDTQYF TGTGCCAGCAGCGGCCGGCAGGGCCCAGATACGCAGTATTTT
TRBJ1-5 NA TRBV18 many CASSRLGASGNQPQHF TGTGCCAGCTCACGTTTGGGGGCTTCGGGCAATCAGCCCCAGCATTTT
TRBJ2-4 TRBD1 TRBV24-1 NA CATSEKGQGKNIQYF TGTGCCACCAGTGAAAAGGGACAGGGCAAAAACATTCAGTACTTC
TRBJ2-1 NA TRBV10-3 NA CAVELANEQFF TGTGCCGTAGAGCTAGCCAATGAGCAGTTCTTC
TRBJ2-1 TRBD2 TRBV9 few CASSVGTSGTYEQFF TGTGCCAGCAGCGTAGGGACTAGCGGGACCTACGAGCAGTTCTTC
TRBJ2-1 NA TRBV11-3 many CASSLSGTGLPSREQFF TGTGCCAGCAGCTTATCCGGAACAGGGTTGCCTAGCCGAGAGCAGTTCTTC
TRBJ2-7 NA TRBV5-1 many CASAGLREQYF TGCGCCAGCGCGGGACTCCGGGAGCAGTACTTC
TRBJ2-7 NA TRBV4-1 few CASSYLDNPYEQYF TGCGCCAGCAGCTATTTAGACAACCCCTACGAGCAGTACTTC
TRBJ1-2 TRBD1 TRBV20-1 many CSAPLGGQPNYGYTF TGCAGTGCCCCCCTGGGGGGACAGCCAAACTATGGCTACACCTTC
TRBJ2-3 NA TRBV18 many CASSPPEGFFTDTQYF TGTGCCAGCTCACCACCTGAGGGCTTCTTCACAGATACGCAGTATTTT
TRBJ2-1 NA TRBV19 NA CASSIDLSYRGGEQFF TGTGCCAGTAGTATAGATCTTTCTTATCGGGGAGGTGAGCAGTTCTTC
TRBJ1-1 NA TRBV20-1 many CSARDQRRVVNTEAFF TGCAGTGCTAGAGATCAACGCAGGGTCGTGAACACTGAAGCTTTCTTT
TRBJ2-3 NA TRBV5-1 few CASSLGPEVVDTQYF TGCGCCAGCAGCTTGGGGCCGGAGGTCGTAGATACGCAGTATTTT
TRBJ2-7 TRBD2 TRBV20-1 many CSARPPSGVVSYEQYF TGCAGTGCTAGACCCCCTAGCGGGGTAGTCTCCTACGAGCAGTACTTC